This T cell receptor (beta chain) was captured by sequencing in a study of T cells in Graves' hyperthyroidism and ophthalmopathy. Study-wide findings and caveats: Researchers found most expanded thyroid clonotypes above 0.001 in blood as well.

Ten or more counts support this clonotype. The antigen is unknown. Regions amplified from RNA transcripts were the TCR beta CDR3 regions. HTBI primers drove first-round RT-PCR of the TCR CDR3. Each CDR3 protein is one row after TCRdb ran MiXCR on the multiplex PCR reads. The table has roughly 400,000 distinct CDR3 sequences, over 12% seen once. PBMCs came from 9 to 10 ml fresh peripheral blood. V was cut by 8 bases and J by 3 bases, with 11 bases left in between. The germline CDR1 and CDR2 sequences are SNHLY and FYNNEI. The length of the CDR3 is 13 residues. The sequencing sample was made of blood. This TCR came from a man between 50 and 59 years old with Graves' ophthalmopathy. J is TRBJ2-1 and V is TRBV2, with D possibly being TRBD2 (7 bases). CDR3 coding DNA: TGTGCCAGCGGGGGGGCTCGCTACAATGAGCAGTTCTTC. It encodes CASGGARYNEQFF. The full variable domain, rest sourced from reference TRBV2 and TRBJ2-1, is EPEVTQTPSHQVTQMGQEVILRCVPISNHLYFYWYRQILGQKVEFLVSFYNNEISEKSEIFDDQFSVERPDGSNFTLKIRSTKLEDSAMYFCASGGARYNEQFFGPGTRLTVL.